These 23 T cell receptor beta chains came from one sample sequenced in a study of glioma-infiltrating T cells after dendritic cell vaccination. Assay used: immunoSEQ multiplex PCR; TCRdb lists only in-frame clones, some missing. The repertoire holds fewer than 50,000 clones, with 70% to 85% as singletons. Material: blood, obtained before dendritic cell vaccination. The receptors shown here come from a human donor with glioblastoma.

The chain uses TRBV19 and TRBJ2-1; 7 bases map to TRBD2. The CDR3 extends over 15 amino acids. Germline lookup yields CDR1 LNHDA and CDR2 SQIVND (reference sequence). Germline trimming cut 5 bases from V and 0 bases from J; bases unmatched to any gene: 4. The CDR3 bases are TGTGCCAGTAGTCCCCTAGCGGTCTCCTACAATGAGCAGTTCTTC. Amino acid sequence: CASSPLAVSYNEQFF.

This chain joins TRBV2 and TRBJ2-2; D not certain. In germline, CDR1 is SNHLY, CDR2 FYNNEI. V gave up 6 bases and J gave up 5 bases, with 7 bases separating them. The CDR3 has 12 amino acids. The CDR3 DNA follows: TGTGCCAGCAGGAGAGATACCGGGGAGCTGTTTTTT. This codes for CASRRDTGELFF.

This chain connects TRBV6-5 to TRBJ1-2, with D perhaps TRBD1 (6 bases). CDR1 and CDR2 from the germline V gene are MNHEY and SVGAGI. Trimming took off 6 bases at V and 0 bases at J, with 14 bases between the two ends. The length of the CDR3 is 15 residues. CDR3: CASRPKGVSNYGYTF. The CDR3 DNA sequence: TGTGCCAGCAGGCCAAAGGGGGTCTCTAACTATGGCTACACCTTC.

CDR3 protein: CASSPAGVANYGYTF. The CDR3, as DNA: TGTGCCAGCAGCCCCGCCGGAGTAGCTAACTATGGCTACACCTTC. The chain carries TRBV7-8 and TRBJ1-2; D call uncertain. The ends were cut back, 5 bases at V and 0 bases at J, with 13 bases in the middle. CDR1 is SGHVS, CDR2 FQNEAQ, per germline. This CDR3 is 15 amino acids long.

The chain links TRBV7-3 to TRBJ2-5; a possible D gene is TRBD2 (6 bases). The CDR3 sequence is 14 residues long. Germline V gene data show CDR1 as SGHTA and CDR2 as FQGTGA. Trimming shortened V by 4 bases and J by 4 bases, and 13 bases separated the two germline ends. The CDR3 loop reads CASSSSTRGETQYF. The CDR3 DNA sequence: TGTGCCAGCAGCTCCTCGACTAGAGGAGAGACCCAGTACTTC.

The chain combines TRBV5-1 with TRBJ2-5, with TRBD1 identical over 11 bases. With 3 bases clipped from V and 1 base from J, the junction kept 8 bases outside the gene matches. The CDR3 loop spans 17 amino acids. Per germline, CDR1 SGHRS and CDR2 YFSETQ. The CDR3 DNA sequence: TGCGCCAGCAGCTCGGGACAGGGGGTGATGGGCCAAGAGACCCAGTACTTC. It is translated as CASSSGQGVMGQETQYF.

CDR3 DNA: TGCGCCAGCAGCCAAGATTTTACCGGGAGCCAGTTCTTC. This codes for CASSQDFTGSQFF. The rearrangement joins TRBV4-3 to TRBJ2-1; D might be TRBD2 (6 bases). This CDR3 spans 13 amino acids. V gave up 0 bases and J gave up 13 bases, with 13 bases separating them. Germline V gene data show CDR1 as LGHNA and CDR2 as YSLEER.

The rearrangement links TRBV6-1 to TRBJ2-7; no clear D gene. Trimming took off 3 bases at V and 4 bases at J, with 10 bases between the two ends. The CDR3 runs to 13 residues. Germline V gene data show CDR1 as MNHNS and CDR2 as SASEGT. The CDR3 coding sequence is TGTGCCAGCAGTGAGGCAGTTAAATACGAGCAGTACTTC. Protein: CASSEAVKYEQYF.

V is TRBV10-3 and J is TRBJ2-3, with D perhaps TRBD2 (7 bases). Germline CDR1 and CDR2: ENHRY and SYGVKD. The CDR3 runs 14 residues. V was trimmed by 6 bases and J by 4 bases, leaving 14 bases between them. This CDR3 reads CAIRGGAEADTQYF. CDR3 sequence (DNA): TGTGCCATCAGGGGGGGGGCGGAGGCAGATACGCAGTATTTT.

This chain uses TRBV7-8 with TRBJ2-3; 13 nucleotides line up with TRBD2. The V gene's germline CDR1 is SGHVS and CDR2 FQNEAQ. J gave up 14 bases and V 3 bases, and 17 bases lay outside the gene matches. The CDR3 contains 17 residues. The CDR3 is CASSFHLTQTSGGTWYF. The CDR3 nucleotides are TGTGCCAGCAGCTTCCACCTGACACAGACTAGCGGGGGGACCTGGTATTTT.

CDR3 protein: CASSPGQGSAETQYF. The CDR3 bases are TGTGCCAGCAGTCCAGGACAGGGGAGCGCAGAGACCCAGTACTTC. The chain is built from TRBV27 and TRBJ2-5, with 9 positions matching TRBD1. CDR1 and CDR2 from the germline V gene are MNHEY and SMNVEV (reference sequence). The CDR3 spans 15 residues. Trimming at V came to 5 bases and at J to 4 bases, leaving 8 bases not matched to a gene.

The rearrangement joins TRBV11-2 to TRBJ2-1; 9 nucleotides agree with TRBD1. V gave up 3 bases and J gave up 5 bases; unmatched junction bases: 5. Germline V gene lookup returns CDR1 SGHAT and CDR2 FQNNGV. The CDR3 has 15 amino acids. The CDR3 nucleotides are TGTGCCAGCAGCTTCAACAGGGGGCTAAACAATGAGCAGTTCTTC. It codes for CASSFNRGLNNEQFF.

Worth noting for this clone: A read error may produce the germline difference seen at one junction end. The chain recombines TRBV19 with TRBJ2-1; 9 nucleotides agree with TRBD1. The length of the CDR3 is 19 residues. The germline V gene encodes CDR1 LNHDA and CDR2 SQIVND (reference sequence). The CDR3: CASSIGGDRVFYSDNEQFF. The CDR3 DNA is TGTGCCAGTAGTATAGGGGGGGACAGGGTGTTTTACTCCGACAATGAGCAGTTCTTC.

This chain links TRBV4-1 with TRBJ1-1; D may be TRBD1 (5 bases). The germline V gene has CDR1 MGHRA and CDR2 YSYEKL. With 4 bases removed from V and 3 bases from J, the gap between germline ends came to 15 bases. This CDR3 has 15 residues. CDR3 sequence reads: CASSPRESGDTEAFF. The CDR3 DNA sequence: TGCGCCAGCAGCCCGCGCGAGTCGGGGGACACTGAAGCTTTCTTT.

The CDR3 DNA reads TGTGCCAGCAGCGGGGGTAGCGGGGGGATCACAGATACGCAGTATTTT. Its protein is CASSGGSGGITDTQYF. This chain joins TRBV11-2 and TRBJ2-3, with TRBD2 identical over 10 bases. The CDR3 sequence is 16 residues long. In germline, CDR1 is SGHAT, CDR2 FQNNGV. Germline trimming cut 5 bases from V and 2 bases from J; bases unmatched to any gene: 7.

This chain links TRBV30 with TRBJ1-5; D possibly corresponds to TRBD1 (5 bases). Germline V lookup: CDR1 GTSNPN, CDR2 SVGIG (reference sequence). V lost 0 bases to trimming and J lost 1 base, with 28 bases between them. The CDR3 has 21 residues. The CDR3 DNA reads TGTGCCTGGAGTGTACGGAACATCAGGGCCAGTCAGACACAAAGCAATCAGCCCCAGCATTTT. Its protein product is CAWSVRNIRASQTQSNQPQHF.

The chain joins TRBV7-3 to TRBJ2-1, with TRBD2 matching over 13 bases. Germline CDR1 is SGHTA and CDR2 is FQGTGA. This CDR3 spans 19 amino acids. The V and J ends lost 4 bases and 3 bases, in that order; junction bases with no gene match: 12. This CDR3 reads CASSSDTSGGVNYYNEQFF. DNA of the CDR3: TGTGCCAGCAGCTCCGACACTAGCGGGGGGGTTAATTACTACAATGAGCAGTTCTTC.

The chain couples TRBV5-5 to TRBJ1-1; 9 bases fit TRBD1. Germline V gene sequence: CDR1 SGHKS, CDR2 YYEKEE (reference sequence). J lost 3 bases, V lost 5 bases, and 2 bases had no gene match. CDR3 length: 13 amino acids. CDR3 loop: CASRWTGDTEAFF. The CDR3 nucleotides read TGTGCCAGCAGATGGACAGGGGACACTGAAGCTTTCTTT.

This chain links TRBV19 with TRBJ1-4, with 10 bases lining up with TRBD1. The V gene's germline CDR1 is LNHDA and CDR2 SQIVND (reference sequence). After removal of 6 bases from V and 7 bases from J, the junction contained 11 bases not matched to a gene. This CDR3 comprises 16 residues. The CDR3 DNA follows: TGTGCCAGTAGCAGACCGGTGGGACAGGGGTTTGAAAAACTGTTTTTT. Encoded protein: CASSRPVGQGFEKLFF.

The CDR3 sequence is CASSAHRGGANVLTF. CDR3 DNA: TGTGCCAGCAGCGCCCACAGGGGTGGGGCCAACGTCCTGACTTTC. This chain joins TRBV11-1 and TRBJ2-6; 7 nucleotides align to TRBD1. V lost 5 bases and J lost 3; bases outside the gene matches: 4. This CDR3 contains 15 residues. CDR1 and CDR2 (germline): SGHAT, FQDESV (reference sequence).

This CDR3 reads CAISSGGTDTQYF. The DNA of the CDR3 is TGTGCCATTTCCAGCGGGGGCACAGATACGCAGTATTTT. V and J are TRBV19 and TRBJ2-3; 7 positions agree with TRBD2. The CDR3 contains 13 residues. V shed 10 bases, J shed 1 base, and the junction held 5 bases outside the gene matches. The germline CDR1 and CDR2 sequences are LNHDA and SQIVND (reference sequence).

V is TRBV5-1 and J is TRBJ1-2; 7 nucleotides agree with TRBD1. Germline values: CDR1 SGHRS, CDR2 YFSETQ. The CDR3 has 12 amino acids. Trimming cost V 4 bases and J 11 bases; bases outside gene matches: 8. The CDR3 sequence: CASSPGGTEYTF. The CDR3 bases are TGCGCCAGCAGCCCAGGGGGAACTGAGTACACCTTC. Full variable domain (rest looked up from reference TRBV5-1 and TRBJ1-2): KAGVTQTPRYLIKTRGQQVTLSCSPISGHRSVSWYQQTPGQGLQFLFEYFSETQRNKGNFPGRFSGRQFSNSRSEMNVSTLELGDSALYLCASSPGGTEYTFGSGTRLTVV.

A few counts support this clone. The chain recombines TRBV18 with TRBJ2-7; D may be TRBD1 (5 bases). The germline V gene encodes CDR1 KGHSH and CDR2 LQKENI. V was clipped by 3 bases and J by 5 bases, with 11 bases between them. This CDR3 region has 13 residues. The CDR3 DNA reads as TGTGCCAGCTCACCGCAAGGGGCTAACGAGCAGTACTTC. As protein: CASSPQGANEQYF.